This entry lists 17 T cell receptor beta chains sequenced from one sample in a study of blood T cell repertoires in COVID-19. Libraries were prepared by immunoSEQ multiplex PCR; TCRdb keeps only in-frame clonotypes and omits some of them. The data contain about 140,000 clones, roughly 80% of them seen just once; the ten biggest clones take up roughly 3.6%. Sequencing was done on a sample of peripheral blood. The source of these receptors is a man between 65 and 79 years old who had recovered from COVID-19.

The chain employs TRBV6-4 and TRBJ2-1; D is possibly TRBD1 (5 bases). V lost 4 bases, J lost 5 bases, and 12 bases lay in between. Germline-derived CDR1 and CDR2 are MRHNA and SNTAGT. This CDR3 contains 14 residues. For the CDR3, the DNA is TGTGCCAGCAGTGCCTCGGGCAGGGACAATGAGCAGTTCTTC. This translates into CASSASGRDNEQFF.

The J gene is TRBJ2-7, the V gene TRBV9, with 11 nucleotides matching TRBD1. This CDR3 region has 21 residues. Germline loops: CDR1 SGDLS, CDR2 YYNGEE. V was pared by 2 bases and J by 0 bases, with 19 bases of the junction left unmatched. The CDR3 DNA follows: TGTGCCAGCAGCGTGGGACAGGGGGTTCAACGGGGCGGGAGCTTCTCCTACGAGCAGTACTTC. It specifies CASSVGQGVQRGGSFSYEQYF.

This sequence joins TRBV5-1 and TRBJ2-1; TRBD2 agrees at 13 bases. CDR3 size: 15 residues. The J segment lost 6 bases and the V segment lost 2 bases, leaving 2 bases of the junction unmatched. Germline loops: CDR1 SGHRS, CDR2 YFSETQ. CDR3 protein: CASSFGTSGANEQFF. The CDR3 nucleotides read TGCGCCAGCAGCTTTGGGACTAGCGGGGCCAATGAGCAGTTCTTC.

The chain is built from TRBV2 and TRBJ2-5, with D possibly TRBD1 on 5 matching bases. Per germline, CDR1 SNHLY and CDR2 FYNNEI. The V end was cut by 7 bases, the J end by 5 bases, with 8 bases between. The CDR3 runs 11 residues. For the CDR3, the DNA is TGTGCCAGCAAGGGGTTGGAGACCCAGTACTTC. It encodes CASKGLETQYF.

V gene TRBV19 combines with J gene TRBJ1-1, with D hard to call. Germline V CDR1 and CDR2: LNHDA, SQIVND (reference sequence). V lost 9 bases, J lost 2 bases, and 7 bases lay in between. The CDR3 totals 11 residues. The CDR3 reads CASLINTEAFF. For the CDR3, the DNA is TGTGCCAGCTTAATTAACACTGAAGCTTTCTTT.

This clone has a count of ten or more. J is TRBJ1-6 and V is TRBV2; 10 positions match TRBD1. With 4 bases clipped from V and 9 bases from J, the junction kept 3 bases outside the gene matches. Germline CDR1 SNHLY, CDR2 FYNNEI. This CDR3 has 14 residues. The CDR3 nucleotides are TGTGCCAGCAGTGGACAGGGGGCGCGTTCACCCCTCCACTTT. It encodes CASSGQGARSPLHF.

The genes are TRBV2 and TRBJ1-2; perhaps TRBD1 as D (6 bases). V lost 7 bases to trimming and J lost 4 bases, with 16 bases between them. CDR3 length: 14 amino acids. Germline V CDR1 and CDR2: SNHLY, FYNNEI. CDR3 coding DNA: TGTGCCAGCAAACTAGGGGGGGAGGTCTATGGCTACACCTTC. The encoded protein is CASKLGGEVYGYTF.

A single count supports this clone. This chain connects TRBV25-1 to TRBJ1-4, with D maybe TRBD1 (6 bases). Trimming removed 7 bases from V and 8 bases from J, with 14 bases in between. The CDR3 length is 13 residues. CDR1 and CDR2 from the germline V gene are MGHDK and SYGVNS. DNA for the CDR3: TGTGCCAGCAAAGGGACAAGAATCGAAAAACTGTTTTTT. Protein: CASKGTRIEKLFF.

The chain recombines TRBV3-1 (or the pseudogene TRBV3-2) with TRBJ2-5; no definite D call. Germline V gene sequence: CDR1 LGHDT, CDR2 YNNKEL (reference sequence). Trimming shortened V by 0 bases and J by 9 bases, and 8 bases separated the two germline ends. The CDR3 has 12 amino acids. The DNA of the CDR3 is TGTGCCAGCAGCCAAGATAAACCGGCCCAGTACTTC. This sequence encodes CASSQDKPAQYF.

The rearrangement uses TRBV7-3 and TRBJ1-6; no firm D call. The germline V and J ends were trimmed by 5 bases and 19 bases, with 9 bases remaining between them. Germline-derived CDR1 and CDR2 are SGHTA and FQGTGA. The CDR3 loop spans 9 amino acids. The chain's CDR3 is CASSPHAHF. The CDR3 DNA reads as TGTGCCAGCAGCCCCCATGCGCACTTT.

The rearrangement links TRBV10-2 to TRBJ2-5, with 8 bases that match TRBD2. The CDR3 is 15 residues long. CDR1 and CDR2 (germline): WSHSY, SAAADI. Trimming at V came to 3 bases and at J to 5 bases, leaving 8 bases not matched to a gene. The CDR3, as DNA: TGCGCCAGCAGTGATAGCGGGACCCCTTGGGAGACCCAGTACTTC. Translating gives CASSDSGTPWETQYF.

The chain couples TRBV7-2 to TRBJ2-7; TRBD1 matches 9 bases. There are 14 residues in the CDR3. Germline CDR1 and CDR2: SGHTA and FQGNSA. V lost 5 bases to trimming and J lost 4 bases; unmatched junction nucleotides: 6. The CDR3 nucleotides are TGTGCCAGCAGCAATTACAGGGGGCCGTACGAGCAGTACTTC. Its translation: CASSNYRGPYEQYF.

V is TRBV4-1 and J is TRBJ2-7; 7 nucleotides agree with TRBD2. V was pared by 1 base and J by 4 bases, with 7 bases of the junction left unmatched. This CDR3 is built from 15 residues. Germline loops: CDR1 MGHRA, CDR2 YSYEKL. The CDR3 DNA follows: TGCGCCAGCAGCCAAGGGCGCGGGAGTCTATACGAGCAGTACTTC. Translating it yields CASSQGRGSLYEQYF.

The CDR3 protein is CASSWGGEQYF. The CDR3 DNA reads as TGTGCCAGCAGCTGGGGGGGCGAGCAGTACTTC. The chain is built from TRBV5-6 and TRBJ2-7; 7 bases agree with TRBD2. The germline gives CDR1 SGHDT, CDR2 YYEEEE. The J segment lost 6 bases and the V segment lost 3 bases, leaving 0 bases of the junction unmatched. The CDR3 runs to 11 residues. The entire variable domain, with the rest obtained from reference TRBV5-6 and TRBJ2-7, is as follows: DAGVTQSPTHLIKTRGQQVTLRCSPKSGHDTVSWYQQALGQGPQFIFQYYEEEERQRGNFPDRFSGHQFPNYSSELNVNALLLGDSALYLCASSWGGEQYFGPGTRLTVT.

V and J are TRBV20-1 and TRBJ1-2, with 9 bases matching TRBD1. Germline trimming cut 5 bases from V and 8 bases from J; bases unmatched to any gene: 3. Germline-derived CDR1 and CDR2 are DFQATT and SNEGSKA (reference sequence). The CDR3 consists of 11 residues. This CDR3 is CSAGTGSGYTF. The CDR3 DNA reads TGCAGTGCTGGGACAGGGTCCGGCTACACCTTC.

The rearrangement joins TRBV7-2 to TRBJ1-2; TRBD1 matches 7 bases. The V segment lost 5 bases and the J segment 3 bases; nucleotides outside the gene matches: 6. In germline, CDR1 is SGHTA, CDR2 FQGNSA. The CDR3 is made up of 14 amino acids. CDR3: CASSKIQGDYGYTF. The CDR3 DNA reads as TGTGCCAGCAGCAAAATCCAGGGGGACTATGGCTACACCTTC.

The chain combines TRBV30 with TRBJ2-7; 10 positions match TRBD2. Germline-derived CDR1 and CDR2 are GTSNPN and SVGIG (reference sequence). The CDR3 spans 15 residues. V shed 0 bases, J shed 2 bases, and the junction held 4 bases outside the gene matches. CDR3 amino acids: CAWSVSGGLAYEQYF. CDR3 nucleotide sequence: TGTGCCTGGAGTGTTAGCGGGGGGCTTGCCTACGAGCAGTACTTC.